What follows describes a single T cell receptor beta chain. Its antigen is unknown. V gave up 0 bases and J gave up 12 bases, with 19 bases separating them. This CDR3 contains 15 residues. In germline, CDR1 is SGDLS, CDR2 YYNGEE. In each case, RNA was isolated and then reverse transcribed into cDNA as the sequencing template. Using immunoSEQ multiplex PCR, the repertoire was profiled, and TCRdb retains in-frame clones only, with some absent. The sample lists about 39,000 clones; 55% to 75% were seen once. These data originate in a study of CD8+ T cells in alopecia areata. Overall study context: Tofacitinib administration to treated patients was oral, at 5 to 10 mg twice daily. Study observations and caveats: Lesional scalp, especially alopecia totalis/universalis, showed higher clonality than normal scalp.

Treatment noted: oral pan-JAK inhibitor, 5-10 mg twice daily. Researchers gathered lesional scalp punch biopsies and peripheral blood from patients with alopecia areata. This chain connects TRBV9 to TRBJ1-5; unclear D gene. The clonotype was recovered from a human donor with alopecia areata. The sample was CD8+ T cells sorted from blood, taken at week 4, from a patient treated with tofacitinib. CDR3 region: CASSVGPTARNDQHF. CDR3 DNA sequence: TGTGCCAGCAGCGTAGGGCCCACTGCGCGGAATGACCAGCATTTT. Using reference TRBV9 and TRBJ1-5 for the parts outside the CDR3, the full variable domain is DSGVTQTPKHLITATGQRVTLRCSPRSGDLSVYWYQQSLDQGLQFLIQYYNGEERAKGNILERFSAQQFPDLHSELNLSSLELGDSALYFCASSVGPTARNDQHFGDGTRLSIL.